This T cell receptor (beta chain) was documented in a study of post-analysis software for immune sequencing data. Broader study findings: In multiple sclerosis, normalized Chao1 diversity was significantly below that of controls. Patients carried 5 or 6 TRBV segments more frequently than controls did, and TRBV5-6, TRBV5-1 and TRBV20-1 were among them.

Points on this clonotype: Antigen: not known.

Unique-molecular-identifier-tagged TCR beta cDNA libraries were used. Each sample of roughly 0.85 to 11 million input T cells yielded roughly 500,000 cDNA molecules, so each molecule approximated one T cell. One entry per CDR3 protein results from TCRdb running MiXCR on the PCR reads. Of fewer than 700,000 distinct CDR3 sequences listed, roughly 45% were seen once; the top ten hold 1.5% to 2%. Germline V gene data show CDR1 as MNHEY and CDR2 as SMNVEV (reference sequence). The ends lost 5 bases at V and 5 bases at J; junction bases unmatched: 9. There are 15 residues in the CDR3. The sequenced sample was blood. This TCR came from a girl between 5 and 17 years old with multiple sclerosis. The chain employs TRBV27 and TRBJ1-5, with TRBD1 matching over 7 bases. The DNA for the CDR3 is TGTGCCAGCAGTCCTCGACAGGGCCTGGATCAGCCCCAGCATTTT. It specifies CASSPRQGLDQPQHF.